The 26 T cell receptor beta chains below were found in one sample sequenced in a study of patients and donors after allogeneic stem cell transplantation. MiXCR, run by TCRdb on the RT-PCR reads, gives a single entry per CDR3 protein. The sample yields 70,000 to 75,000 distinct CDR3 sequences, roughly 29% seen once. Sequenced material: blood, either unsorted or a sorted T cell fraction (not recorded which). The receptors shown here come from a human donor who was either an allogeneic HSCT recipient or a stem cell or donor lymphocyte infusion donor (not recorded which). It is not recorded whose cells these are; they may come from a transplant donor.

In this sample, this clonotype turned up a few times. This chain uses TRBV5-1 with TRBJ1-3; weak D call: TRBD1 (5 bases). Between the trimmed V and J ends, which lost 2 bases and 2 bases, there was a span of 8 bases. Germline-derived CDR1 and CDR2 are SGHRS and YFSETQ. The length of the CDR3 is 14 residues. The CDR3 here is CASSFAGAGNTIYF. DNA of the CDR3: TGCGCCAGCAGCTTTGCGGGGGCTGGAAACACCATATATTTT.

This clonotype has more than one count but fewer than ten. J is TRBJ2-2 and V is TRBV11-1; the D is unclear. Germline V gives CDR1 SGHAT, CDR2 FQDESV (reference sequence). The CDR3 is 14 residues long. V was shortened by 5 bases and J by 5 bases, with 12 bases between the two germline ends. The CDR3 reads CASSTLTLTGELFF. In DNA form, the CDR3 reads TGTGCCAGCAGCACACTGACTTTGACCGGGGAGCTGTTTTTT.

This clonotype turned up a few times. The J gene is TRBJ1-5, the V gene TRBV12-3 or TRBV12-4, with 7 bases lining up with TRBD1. With 6 bases clipped from V and 7 bases from J, the junction kept 9 bases outside the gene matches. This CDR3 is 14 amino acids long. The CDR3 is CASSPTGRGQPQHF. CDR3 nucleotides: TGTGCCAGCAGCCCGACAGGGAGGGGACAGCCCCAGCATTTT.

V gene TRBV18 combines with J gene TRBJ1-1; D may be TRBD1 (5 bases). In germline, CDR1 is KGHSH, CDR2 LQKENI. V was shortened by 2 bases and J by 5 bases, with 12 bases between the two germline ends. The CDR3 extends over 14 amino acids. The CDR3 DNA reads as TGTGCCAGCTCACCATTGGGGAGGGGAACTGAAGCTTTCTTT. Its protein product is CASSPLGRGTEAFF.

CDR3 DNA sequence: TGCAGTGCTAGTGAAGGCGGAGCCATCCGAGATGAGCAGTTCTTC. Translation gives CSASEGGAIRDEQFF. This chain connects TRBV20-1 to TRBJ2-1; D is uncertain. This CDR3 has 15 residues. Germline lookup yields CDR1 DFQATT and CDR2 SNEGSKA (reference sequence). Trimming left V 3 bases short and J 8 bases short, with 20 bases between.

This chain joins TRBV5-6 and TRBJ2-7; tentatively, D is TRBD1 or TRBD2 (5 bases each). CDR1 and CDR2 (germline): SGHDT, YYEEEE. V gave up 4 bases and J gave up 4 bases, with 9 bases separating them. The CDR3 totals 12 residues. The CDR3 bases are TGTGCCAGCAGCCGGGGCGTGTACGAGCAGTACTTC. Translation: CASSRGVYEQYF.

This clonotype was counted only a few times. CDR3 sequence: CASSVSGSQETQYF. CDR3 DNA sequence: TGTGCCAGCTCTGTCTCAGGGTCCCAAGAGACCCAGTACTTC. The chain recombines TRBV18 with TRBJ2-5; D perhaps matches TRBD1 (5 bases). The germline V gene encodes CDR1 KGHSH and CDR2 LQKENI. The CDR3 is made up of 14 amino acids. Trimming took off 6 bases at V and 1 base at J, with 12 bases between the two ends.

This clonotype has a handful of counts. The chain joins TRBV29-1 to TRBJ2-5; D call uncertain. The CDR3 is 10 amino acids. The V end was cut by 3 bases, the J end by 3 bases, with 2 bases between. Germline V gives CDR1 SQVTM, CDR2 ANQGSEA. CDR3 sequence: CSVEEETQYF. The CDR3 DNA is TGCAGCGTTGAGGAAGAGACCCAGTACTTC.

V is TRBV20-1 and J is TRBJ1-2, with D maybe TRBD1 (5 bases). V lost 6 bases and J 1 base, leaving 6 bases between the germline ends. The germline V gene encodes CDR1 DFQATT and CDR2 SNEGSKA (reference sequence). This CDR3 has 11 residues. CDR3 residues: CSAGGNYGYTF. The CDR3 region has the DNA TGCAGTGCGGGGGGTAACTATGGCTACACCTTC.

The gene calls are TRBV5-1 and TRBJ1-5; D perhaps matches TRBD1 (5 bases). Germline CDR1 reads SGHRS; CDR2 reads YFSETQ. The CDR3 length is 15 residues. Trimming took off 0 bases at V and 5 bases at J, with 12 bases between the two ends. In nucleotides, the CDR3 is TGCGCCAGCAGCTTGGCAGGAGAGGGGCATCAGCCCCAGCATTTT. It encodes CASSLAGEGHQPQHF.

This clonotype was seen many times. The V and J genes are TRBV29-1 and TRBJ1-3; D unresolved. Germline loops: CDR1 SQVTM, CDR2 ANQGSEA. CDR3 size: 13 residues. Deletions cut 4 bases from V and 0 bases from J, with 7 bases between. CDR3 loop: CSVGSVSGNTIYF. DNA for the CDR3: TGCAGCGTTGGCTCAGTCTCTGGAAACACCATATATTTT.

The chain combines TRBV12-3 or TRBV12-4 with TRBJ1-5; 9 nucleotides agree with TRBD1. The CDR3 runs to 14 residues. The J segment lost 4 bases and the V segment lost 6 bases, leaving 4 bases of the junction unmatched. As DNA, the CDR3 is TGTGCCAGCAGGGGACAGGGTGGAAATCAGCCCCAGCATTTT. It is translated as CASRGQGGNQPQHF.

V gene TRBV7-9 combines with J gene TRBJ1-4; D uncertain. The CDR3 runs to 17 residues. Germline assignment: CDR1 SEHNR and CDR2 FQNEAQ (reference sequence). The V gene lost 4 bases and the J gene lost 1 base, with 16 bases spanning the gap. The CDR3 nucleotides read TGTGCCAGCAGCTCCCTGGGGAGCGAGGAAACTAATGAAAAACTGTTTTTT. Its protein product is CASSSLGSEETNEKLFF.

The chain uses TRBV5-1 and TRBJ2-7; 7 nucleotides agree with TRBD1. Germline V gene lookup returns CDR1 SGHRS and CDR2 YFSETQ. V gave up 3 bases and J gave up 6 bases; unmatched junction bases: 15. CDR3 length: 16 residues. CDR3 DNA: TGCGCCAGCAGCTGGGACGAAACAGGGGTGATAGGCGAGCAGTACTTC. This gives the protein CASSWDETGVIGEQYF.

V is TRBV6-1 and J is TRBJ1-2, with D possibly matching TRBD1 (6 bases). The CDR3 sequence is 15 residues long. CDR1 is MNHNS and CDR2 is SASEGT in the germline V gene. With 6 bases removed from V and 3 bases from J, the gap between germline ends came to 17 bases. The chain's CDR3 is CASSLTGPLHYGYTF. The CDR3 bases are TGTGCCAGCAGCTTAACAGGGCCGCTACACTATGGCTACACCTTC.

In this sample, this clonotype turned up a few times. The rearrangement joins TRBV18 to TRBJ1-6; TRBD1 matches at 8 bases. Germline CDR1 and CDR2: KGHSH and LQKENI. V lost 5 bases, J lost 5 bases, and 5 bases stayed unmatched. The CDR3 extends over 15 amino acids. CDR3 sequence: CASSAGQGDNSPLHF. The CDR3 coding sequence is TGTGCCAGCTCAGCCGGACAGGGTGATAATTCACCCCTCCACTTT.

This clonotype was picked up a small number of times. The rearrangement uses TRBV28 and TRBJ1-2, with unresolved D. In germline, CDR1 is MDHEN, CDR2 SYDVKM. There are 13 residues in the CDR3. The V and J ends lost 1 base and 1 base respectively, with 4 bases between them. As DNA, the CDR3 is TGTGCCAGCAGTTTATCTGTTAACTATGGCTACACCTTC. As protein: CASSLSVNYGYTF.

This clonotype was counted between two and nine times. The V and J genes are TRBV12-3 or TRBV12-4 and TRBJ1-5; 9 positions agree with TRBD1. V shed 7 bases, J shed 1 base, and the junction held 5 bases outside the gene matches. The CDR3 contains 15 residues. The CDR3 region is CASTKQGASNQPQHF. For the CDR3, the DNA is TGTGCCAGCACTAAACAGGGGGCGAGCAATCAGCCCCAGCATTTT.

The rearrangement uses TRBV6-5 and TRBJ1-2; a weak D match, TRBD1 (6 bases). There are 15 residues in the CDR3. V lost 5 bases and J lost 3, with 16 bases in between. Germline loops: CDR1 MNHEY, CDR2 SVGAGI. The CDR3 spells CASSESGALHYGYTF. Written as DNA, the CDR3 is TGTGCCAGCAGTGAGTCGGGGGCCTTGCACTATGGCTACACCTTC.

The chain couples TRBV20-1 to TRBJ2-7; D might be TRBD2 (5 bases). The CDR3 spans 13 residues. Between the trimmed V and J ends, which lost 3 bases and 6 bases, there was a span of 15 bases. Germline-derived CDR1 and CDR2 are DFQATT and SNEGSKA (reference sequence). DNA of the CDR3: TGCAGTGCTAGTGAGAGGACTTGGGGCGAGCAGTACTTC. This sequence encodes CSASERTWGEQYF.

This clonotype has more than one count but fewer than ten. In nucleotides, the CDR3 is TGTGCCAGCAGTTTAAACCCCTGGGGCAATCAGCCCCAGCATTTT. It codes for CASSLNPWGNQPQHF. The chain links TRBV12-3 or TRBV12-4 to TRBJ1-5, with D hard to call. The CDR3 is 15 amino acids. V lost 2 bases and J 2 bases, leaving 10 bases between the germline ends.

In this sample, this clonotype turned up a few times. V gene TRBV9 combines with J gene TRBJ1-4; weak D call: TRBD1 (5 bases). The CDR3 contains 15 residues. V dropped 0 bases and J dropped 1 base, with 7 bases sitting between them. Germline lookup yields CDR1 SGDLS and CDR2 YYNGEE. CDR3 DNA sequence: TGTGCCAGCAGCGTAGCTCAGGGAACTAATGAAAAACTGTTTTTT. Encoded protein: CASSVAQGTNEKLFF.

This clonotype has a handful of counts. The chain employs TRBV2 and TRBJ2-7; TRBD2 matches at 7 bases. Trimming cost V 6 bases and J 1 base; bases outside gene matches: 9. This CDR3 contains 15 residues. Looked up from germline, CDR1 is SNHLY and CDR2 is FYNNEI. The CDR3 bases are TGTGCCAGCAGGAGAACGGCCGGGGGGTCCTACGAGCAGTACTTC. It codes for CASRRTAGGSYEQYF. The variable domain in full, with the rest retrieved from reference TRBV2 and TRBJ2-7, is EPEVTQTPSHQVTQMGQEVILRCVPISNHLYFYWYRQILGQKVEFLVSFYNNEISEKSEIFDDQFSVERPDGSNFTLKIRSTKLEDSAMYFCASRRTAGGSYEQYFGPGTRLTVT.

This clonotype was seen more than once but under ten times. The J gene is TRBJ2-2, the V gene TRBV7-9; D call uncertain. V lost 1 base and J 3 bases, leaving 12 bases between the germline ends. The CDR3 is 16 amino acids. CDR1 is SEHNR and CDR2 is FQNEAQ in the germline V gene (reference sequence). CDR3 coding DNA: TGTGCCAGCAGCTTAGAAGCTGGAGTTTACACCGGGGAGCTGTTTTTT. It is translated as CASSLEAGVYTGELFF.

V gene TRBV20-1 combines with J gene TRBJ2-6; no reliable D call. From germline, CDR1 is DFQATT and CDR2 SNEGSKA (reference sequence). This CDR3 is built from 16 residues. The germline V and J ends were trimmed by 3 bases and 1 base, with 13 bases remaining between them. The CDR3 reads CSARTPGPSGANVLTF. The CDR3 coding sequence is TGCAGTGCTAGGACTCCGGGCCCATCTGGGGCCAACGTCCTGACTTTC.

The rearrangement joins TRBV27 to TRBJ1-2, with a weak D call TRBD1 (6 bases). V was pared by 5 bases and J by 4 bases, with 23 bases between. The CDR3 sequence is 17 residues long. Looked up from germline, CDR1 is MNHEY and CDR2 is SMNVEV (reference sequence). The CDR3 here is CASSTITGAKGGYGYTF. CDR3 nucleotide sequence: TGTGCCAGCAGTACCATCACCGGGGCCAAGGGGGGCTATGGCTACACCTTC.